A single sample is the source of the 27 T cell receptor beta chains below, sequenced in a study of OX40 agonist ivuxolimab in advanced cancers. The table came from immunoSEQ multiplex PCR; TCRdb's copy has only in-frame clones and leaves some out. Among tens of thousands of clones listed, nearly 90% were seen once. This specimen consisted of CD4+ or CD8+ T cells sorted from blood, obtained in a trial of the OX40 agonist ivuxolimab. The receptors here all came from an adult with an advanced solid tumor such as melanoma, head and neck, liver or kidney cancer.

The chain is built from TRBV7-6 and TRBJ1-1; D is ambiguous. The length of the CDR3 is 14 residues. CDR1 is SGHVS, CDR2 FNYEAQ, per germline. V was shortened by 1 base and J by 4 bases, with 10 bases between the two germline ends. CDR3 sequence (DNA): TGTGCCAGCAGCTTAGGTACTTCGGGCACTGAAGCTTTCTTT. As protein: CASSLGTSGTEAFF.

The gene calls are TRBV19 and TRBJ2-1; D remains ambiguous. There are 12 residues in the CDR3. V lost 4 bases and J lost 6, with 7 bases in between. Germline CDR1 reads LNHDA; CDR2 reads SQIVND (reference sequence). This chain's CDR3 is CASSKPGNEQFF. The CDR3, as DNA: TGTGCCAGTAGTAAGCCAGGCAATGAGCAGTTCTTC.

V and J are TRBV28 and TRBJ2-1, with a possible D match to TRBD1 (7 bases). CDR3 length: 13 residues. CDR1 and CDR2 (germline): MDHEN, SYDVKM. The germline V and J ends were trimmed by 10 bases and 10 bases, with 20 bases remaining between them. The CDR3 DNA is TGTGCCACCATGACTAGGGGGCGACTAGAGCAGTTCTTC. Amino acids: CATMTRGRLEQFF.

The chain carries TRBV5-1 and TRBJ2-5; no clear D. The CDR3 extends over 13 amino acids. The germline CDR1 and CDR2 sequences are SGHRS and YFSETQ. Trimming took off 3 bases at V and 3 bases at J, with 9 bases between the two ends. The CDR3 bases are TGCGCCAGCAGCTCGCTCCCTGAAGAGACCCAGTACTTC. This translates into CASSSLPEETQYF.

This chain links TRBV29-1 with TRBJ2-2; 8 nucleotides line up with TRBD2. CDR1 SQVTM and CDR2 ANQGSEA come from the germline V gene. The CDR3 is 15 amino acids. The V segment lost 3 bases and the J segment 2 bases; nucleotides outside the gene matches: 5. CDR3 DNA sequence: TGCAGCGTTGAGTTAGCGGGGAGTAACACCGGGGAGCTGTTTTTT. Protein: CSVELAGSNTGELFF.

The V and J genes are TRBV4-3 and TRBJ2-3, with 8 bases identical to TRBD2. The CDR3 spans 16 residues. Trimming at V came to 1 base and at J to 6 bases, leaving 9 bases not matched to a gene. CDR1 LGHNA and CDR2 YSLEER come from the germline V gene. The CDR3 DNA reads TGCGCCAGCAGCCAAGGTCCAGCGGGGGATGCCGATACGCAGTATTTT. Amino acids: CASSQGPAGDADTQYF.

This sequence joins TRBV27 and TRBJ2-7; 7 nucleotides agree with TRBD1. The CDR3 has 15 amino acids. Looked up from germline, CDR1 is MNHEY and CDR2 is SMNVEV (reference sequence). V was pared by 7 bases and J by 4 bases, with 13 bases of the junction left unmatched. For the CDR3, the DNA is TGTGCCAGCATTAAGTACGGGACAGCACCGTACGAGCAGTACTTC. Amino acid sequence: CASIKYGTAPYEQYF.

The J gene is TRBJ2-2, the V gene TRBV27; D perhaps matches TRBD1 (5 bases). V lost 3 bases to trimming and J lost 0 bases, with 8 bases between them. CDR1 MNHEY and CDR2 SMNVEV come from the germline V gene (reference sequence). This CDR3 contains 15 residues. This CDR3 reads CASSLETANTGELFF. DNA of the CDR3: TGTGCCAGCAGTTTGGAGACAGCGAACACCGGGGAGCTGTTTTTT.

The chain combines TRBV28 with TRBJ1-6; D is uncertain. The CDR3 is made up of 14 amino acids. Trimming removed 2 bases at V and 8 bases at J, with 10 bases between. Germline values: CDR1 MDHEN, CDR2 SYDVKM. In DNA, the CDR3 is TGTGCCAGCAGTTTAATCTCTCCAGATTCACCCCTCCACTTT. Translated: CASSLISPDSPLHF. Supplemented by reference TRBV28 and TRBJ1-6, the full variable domain reads DVKVTQSSRYLVKRTGEKVFLECVQDMDHENMFWYRQDPGLGLRLIYFSYDVKMKEKGDIPEGYSVSREKKERFSLILESASTNQTSMYLCASSLISPDSPLHFGNGTRLTVT.

The V and J genes are TRBV7-8 and TRBJ1-1; D may be TRBD1 (6 bases). The CDR3 spans 15 residues. Germline values: CDR1 SGHVS, CDR2 FQNEAQ. The V gene lost 0 bases and the J gene lost 6 bases, with 14 bases spanning the gap. CDR3 region: CASSLAGGAVAEAFF. CDR3 bases: TGTGCCAGCAGCTTAGCGGGGGGCGCCGTCGCTGAAGCTTTCTTT.

The V and J genes are TRBV9 and TRBJ1-5, with a possible D match to TRBD1 (6 bases). Germline CDR1 and CDR2: SGDLS and YYNGEE. Deletions cut 4 bases from V and 0 bases from J, with 11 bases between. The CDR3 is 15 residues long. The CDR3 protein is CASSPGQNSNQPQHF. The CDR3 nucleotides read TGTGCCAGCAGCCCCGGACAGAATAGCAATCAGCCCCAGCATTTT.

The rearrangement uses TRBV27 and TRBJ2-2; D is unclear. Trimming pared 3 bases from V and 4 bases from J, leaving 3 bases between. The V gene's germline CDR1 is MNHEY and CDR2 SMNVEV (reference sequence). The CDR3 runs to 12 residues. The CDR3 DNA sequence: TGTGCCAGCAGTTTGGTCACCGGGGAGCTGTTTTTT. Protein sequence: CASSLVTGELFF.

The rearrangement joins TRBV11-3 to TRBJ2-3, with 7 positions matching TRBD1. Looked up from germline, CDR1 is SGHNT and CDR2 is YENEEA. The J segment lost 0 bases and the V segment lost 5 bases, leaving 8 bases of the junction unmatched. The CDR3 totals 16 residues. As DNA, the CDR3 is TGTGCCAGCAGCACCTACAGGGGAAGGAGCACAGATACGCAGTATTTT. Its translation: CASSTYRGRSTDTQYF.

The chain links TRBV30 to TRBJ2-5, with D possibly being TRBD2 (6 bases). Germline loops: CDR1 GTSNPN, CDR2 SVGIG (reference sequence). The CDR3 covers 13 residues. Trimming shortened V by 3 bases and J by 5 bases, and 13 bases separated the two germline ends. The CDR3 bases are TGTGCCTGGAGGAGATGGGGGGTCGAGACCCAGTACTTC. It is translated as CAWRRWGVETQYF.

The chain has TRBV9 and TRBJ2-7; 11 bases line up with TRBD2. V lost 3 bases, J lost 3 bases, and 5 bases stayed unmatched. The V gene's germline CDR1 is SGDLS and CDR2 YYNGEE. The CDR3 is made up of 15 amino acids. DNA for the CDR3: TGTGCCAGCAGCGCTAGCGGGGGGTCTCTCTACGAGCAGTACTTC. Protein sequence: CASSASGGSLYEQYF. Full variable domain (rest looked up from reference TRBV9 and TRBJ2-7): DSGVTQTPKHLITATGQRVTLRCSPRSGDLSVYWYQQSLDQGLQFLIQYYNGEERAKGNILERFSAQQFPDLHSELNLSSLELGDSALYFCASSASGGSLYEQYFGPGTRLTVT.

This clone was counted only a few times. V and J are TRBV6-5 and TRBJ1-6; possible D gene TRBD1, 5 bases. Germline V CDR1 and CDR2: MNHEY, SVGAGI. This CDR3 spans 16 amino acids. V shed 0 bases and J shed 6 bases, with 12 bases lying between them. CDR3 coding DNA: TGTGCCAGCAGTTACTCGGACTGGGGCAGTAATTCACCCCTCCACTTT. Its translation: CASSYSDWGSNSPLHF.

The chain has TRBV28 and TRBJ2-3, with D unresolved. Per the germline V gene, CDR1 is MDHEN and CDR2 is SYDVKM. With 2 bases removed from V and 0 bases from J, the gap between germline ends came to 6 bases. CDR3 size: 14 residues. CDR3 sequence: CASSLEVSTDTQYF. The CDR3, as DNA: TGTGCCAGCAGTTTAGAGGTTAGCACAGATACGCAGTATTTT.

CDR3 DNA: TGTGCCAGTATGGAAGACAGAGAATGGAACACTGAAGCTTTCTTT. Translating it yields CASMEDREWNTEAFF. The chain joins TRBV19 to TRBJ1-1, with D perhaps matching TRBD1 (5 bases). With 7 bases removed from V and 1 base from J, the gap between germline ends came to 16 bases. The CDR3 has 15 amino acids. Per the germline V gene, CDR1 is LNHDA and CDR2 is SQIVND (reference sequence).

This chain links TRBV4-1 with TRBJ2-1; a weak D match, TRBD2 (5 bases). From germline, CDR1 is MGHRA and CDR2 YSYEKL. This CDR3 region has 17 residues. V was cut by 0 bases and J by 4 bases, with 16 bases left in between. DNA of the CDR3: TGCGCCAGCAGCCAAGACCGAGCGGCTGACTTGTACAATGAGCAGTTCTTC. It specifies CASSQDRAADLYNEQFF.

In DNA, the CDR3 is TGTGCCAGCAGCTTATCTGCACAGGGTTACGGAAACACCATATATTTT. Residues: CASSLSAQGYGNTIYF. The chain has TRBV7-9 and TRBJ1-3; TRBD1 is a possible D gene (6 bases). From germline, CDR1 is SEHNR and CDR2 FQNEAQ (reference sequence). The CDR3 totals 16 residues. The V gene lost 2 bases and the J gene lost 4 bases, with 15 bases spanning the gap.

The V and J genes are TRBV10-3 and TRBJ2-2; TRBD2 matches 9 bases. Germline-derived CDR1 and CDR2 are ENHRY and SYGVKD. V lost 10 bases and J lost 2; bases outside the gene matches: 11. CDR3 length equals 16 residues. CDR3 loop: CATVSSGGSNTGELFF. The CDR3 bases are TGTGCCACAGTCAGTAGCGGGGGATCAAACACCGGGGAGCTGTTTTTT.

The chain carries TRBV7-6 and TRBJ2-7, with D perhaps TRBD2 (5 bases). The germline V gene has CDR1 SGHVS and CDR2 FNYEAQ. V dropped 4 bases and J dropped 6 bases, with 10 bases sitting between them. The CDR3 covers 12 residues. This CDR3 is CASSSLEAEQYF. DNA of the CDR3: TGTGCCAGCAGCTCCCTGGAGGCCGAGCAGTACTTC.

This clone appeared once. This sequence joins TRBV30 and TRBJ2-7, with TRBD1 matching 9 bases. J gave up 4 bases and V 2 bases, and 6 bases lay outside the gene matches. The CDR3 contains 14 residues. Germline assignment: CDR1 GTSNPN and CDR2 SVGIG (reference sequence). The DNA of the CDR3 is TGTGCCTGGAGTACCGGGACAGGGCTTTACGAGCAGTACTTC. It is translated as CAWSTGTGLYEQYF.

CDR3 coding DNA: TGTGCCAGCAGTTTTGGGACAGGGTCCTCCTACGAGCAGTACTTC. It encodes CASSFGTGSSYEQYF. The chain has TRBV28 and TRBJ2-7, with 9 positions matching TRBD1. Germline CDR1 and CDR2: MDHEN and SYDVKM. The ends lost 3 bases at V and 0 bases at J; junction bases unmatched: 3. The length of the CDR3 is 15 residues.

V and J are TRBV7-8 and TRBJ1-1; D not resolved. Between the trimmed V and J ends, which lost 3 bases and 4 bases, there was a span of 6 bases. The CDR3 length is 12 residues. CDR1 SGHVS and CDR2 FQNEAQ come from the germline V gene. CDR3 protein: CASSLGSTEAFF. The DNA of the CDR3 is TGTGCCAGCAGCTTGGGTTCCACTGAAGCTTTCTTT. The full variable domain, rest sourced from reference TRBV7-8 and TRBJ1-1, is GAGVSQSPRYKVAKRGQDVALRCDPISGHVSLFWYQQALGQGPEFLTYFQNEAQLDKSGLPSDRFFAERPEGSVSTLKIQRTQQEDSAVYLCASSLGSTEAFFGQGTRLTVV.

The V and J genes are TRBV28 and TRBJ2-5, with TRBD2 matching over 11 bases. Germline values: CDR1 MDHEN, CDR2 SYDVKM. The CDR3 runs 16 residues. Trimming cost V 3 bases and J 5 bases; bases outside gene matches: 8. DNA for the CDR3: TGTGCCAGCAGTTTTTTGACTAGCGGGGCGGGGGAGACCCAGTACTTC. Protein product: CASSFLTSGAGETQYF. Filled out from reference TRBV28 and TRBJ2-5, the complete variable domain reads DVKVTQSSRYLVKRTGEKVFLECVQDMDHENMFWYRQDPGLGLRLIYFSYDVKMKEKGDIPEGYSVSREKKERFSLILESASTNQTSMYLCASSFLTSGAGETQYFGPGTRLLVL.

The chain joins TRBV4-1 to TRBJ1-5; no clear D. Trimming pared 0 bases from V and 2 bases from J, leaving 8 bases between. CDR3 size: 15 residues. Germline assignment: CDR1 MGHRA and CDR2 YSYEKL. The CDR3 DNA reads TGCGCCAGCAGCCAAGACGGAGTTGGCAATCAGCCCCAGCATTTT. Translated, it gives CASSQDGVGNQPQHF.